This T cell receptor (beta chain) appears in the sequencing data of a study of blood T cells in healthy people across ages (dated by TCRdb to the mid-2010s). With regard to the full study: In model experiments, template switching captured roughly one uniquely barcoded TCR beta cDNA molecule for every two T cells. The study measured age-related changes in TCR beta repertoire diversity using deep sequencing normalized with unique cDNA molecular identifiers. Four age groups were formed from the donors: young (average approximately 15 years), middle-aged (approximately 40), aged (62) and long-lived (roughly 88). To avoid experimental bias, donors of different ages were distributed randomly across sequencing lanes. Using the same blood draw, the study looked at two additional independent replicas of 1 million unique cDNA reads for two donors, one aged 18 to 30 and the other aged 80 or older.

The library was obtained by 5' RACE. TCRdb shows the sequencer as Illumina HiSeq 2500. A second roughly 6 to 12 cycle PCR used a sample-barcoded 5' primer and a J-beta primer mix. A unique molecular identifier was introduced onto each TCR beta cDNA molecule by a template-switch 5' adaptor carrying 12 random nucleotides. At least 2.5 million CDR3-containing paired-end reads were obtained from each sample. The Mint cDNA synthesis kit, primed by a TRBC-specific oligonucleotide, was used to synthesize first-strand cDNA from all RNA. Following uracil-DNA glycosylase treatment, all cDNA underwent a first 18-cycle PCR with the universal primers M1SS and BC2_uni_R. On the authors' methods: For normalization, 1 million high-quality reads were randomly selected from each sample, with every read carrying a distinct molecular identifier. Reads with shared molecular identifiers were discarded instead of being binned into consensus sequences. CDR3 identification, clonotype clustering and error correction used MiTCR with a Q25 quality threshold and the strictest error-elimination algorithm. A nonparametric unseen species model with Euler transformation was used to estimate a lower bound on total TCR beta diversity. TCRdb reprocessed the public reads (quality trimming at Q25 with fastp, clone calling with MiXCR) and kept in-frame beta chains. Entries that share a CDR3 protein sequence are merged under the most common genes and DNA. TCRdb's processing, not the authors', yielded these V and J calls. The sample table contains approximately 1.5 million distinct CDR3 sequences; only one count was recorded for 40% to 45% of them. The ten largest make up approximately 4% of the sample.

Donors were roughly 40 systemically healthy Caucasian individuals from Russia aged roughly 6 to 90 years. Around 9.9 milliliters of peripheral blood were collected from each donor into EDTA-treated Vacutainer tubes. Ficoll-Paque density-gradient centrifugation was used to isolate PBMCs, with at least 7 million per sample. Trizol reagent was used to extract total RNA from PBMCs, with at least 6 micrograms per sample. For every donor, an aliquot of PBMCs went through flow cytometry to measure the percentages of naive CD45RAhigh/CD27high T cells. Broader findings and caveats from the paper: Since profiling was done on bulk unsorted PBMCs, naive and antigen-experienced compartments could not be conclusively compared. Compared with the aged group, the long-lived group had more naive CD4+ T cells, fewer expanded clones and increased TCR diversity, suggesting age selection. As age increased, observed TCR beta diversity per million T cells dropped in a roughly linear way, and a significant reduction was already evident by age 40. There was a strong correlation between observed TCR beta diversity and the percentage of naive T cells measured by flow cytometry. Total diversity estimates from one million sequenced T cells were considered lower bounds and underestimates. Donor CMV infection status was unknown, potentially confounding age-related changes in expanded clonotypes.

The junction carries 18 bases between V and J, which are trimmed by 3 bases and 9 bases respectively. From the germline V gene, CDR1 is SGHDT and CDR2 is YYEEEE. The CDR3 has 14 amino acids, counting the end cysteine and phenylalanine. Only the CDR3 portion is preserved as DNA: 42 bases, with reading frame beginning at the first base. This clonotype has a handful of counts. Its antigen remains undetermined. Qualities for individual bases were not recorded, and no much larger clone is one base off. This TCR came from a woman aged 18-35 years in good health. The material sequenced was blood. The sequence links TRBV5-6 to TRBJ1-2, with a weak D call of TRBD1 (6 bases match). The CDR3 protein is CASSSDRRQESYTF. At the DNA level, the sequence is TGTGCCAGCAGCTCGGACAGAAGACAGGAAAGCTACACCTTC.